This T cell receptor (beta chain) was documented in a study of blood T cell repertoires in COVID-19. About the study: The samples span acute and convalescent COVID-19 from the United States, Italy and Spain.

The CDR3 covers 16 residues. In germline, CDR1 is MDHEN, CDR2 SYDVKM. V was cut by 3 bases and J by 0 bases, with 12 bases left in between. Authors' processing steps: The assay estimated nucleated cells by amplifying reference gene primers. The method was immunoSEQ multiplex PCR; TCRdb's version includes in-frame clones alone and lacks a portion of them. V and J calls and clone size are given by that table; D and trimming were obtained from the DNA. The sample records around 250,000 clones, 80% to 90% being singletons. Sample: PBMCs or T cells enriched from blood (not recorded which). This TCR came from a woman aged 45-65 years who had recovered from COVID-19. The chain uses TRBV28 and TRBJ1-5; D uncertain. DNA of the CDR3: TGTGCCAGCAGTTTTCCTGGTCAGATTAGCAATCAGCCCCAGCATTTT. Its translation is CASSFPGQISNQPQHF.